This TCR beta chain was observed in a study of blood T cell repertoires in COVID-19. The wider study: T cells, B-cell-depleted T cells, or PBMCs provided the cDNA or gDNA that served as material.

Germline CDR1 reads LGHNA; CDR2 reads YSLEER. After removal of 1 base from V and 2 bases from J, the junction contained 5 bases not matched to a gene. The CDR3 spans 16 residues. Per the authors' pipeline: Amplification from reference gene primers served as the basis for estimated nucleated cell counts. The table came from immunoSEQ multiplex PCR; TCRdb's copy has only in-frame clones and leaves some out. The DNA was the basis for D and trimming; V, J and clone size are from that table. This repertoire shows roughly 56,000 clones, over 75% found once; its top ten account for about a tenth. The sequence was collected from a human donor in a cohort sampled during active COVID-19. The rearrangement joins TRBV4-3 to TRBJ2-7, with 10 bases lining up with TRBD2. What was sequenced was peripheral blood. As DNA, the CDR3 is TGCGCCAGCAGCCAAGCGATACTAGCGGGAACCTACGAGCAGTACTTC. It encodes CASSQAILAGTYEQYF.